These 17 T cell receptor beta chains originate from one sample sequenced in a study of T cell responses to AZD1222 COVID-19 vaccine. Sequenced by immunoSEQ multiplex PCR; TCRdb stores in-frame clones only, minus some. The sample has more than 150,000 clones; about 91% are singletons. This sample comprised peripheral blood, obtained on day 0 of AZD1222 vaccination. The receptors stem from an adult in good health.

The chain is built from TRBV27 and TRBJ2-4; 7 positions match TRBD1. The V and J ends lost 5 bases and 15 bases, in that order; junction bases with no gene match: 10. CDR3 length equals 12 residues. Germline assignment: CDR1 MNHEY and CDR2 SMNVEV (reference sequence). The CDR3 nucleotides read TGTGCCAGCAGTCTCGACAGGGCTTTCTTGTACTTC. It translates to CASSLDRAFLYF.

This clone was detected a few times. This rearrangement joins TRBV18 to TRBJ1-5; D may be TRBD1 (6 bases). The ends were cut back, 5 bases at V and 5 bases at J, with 13 bases in the middle. Looked up from germline, CDR1 is KGHSH and CDR2 is LQKENI. CDR3 length: 14 amino acids. The CDR3 spells CASSEQGRDQPQHF. The DNA for the CDR3 is TGTGCCAGCTCAGAACAGGGAAGGGATCAGCCCCAGCATTTT.

The chain carries TRBV9 and TRBJ2-1; D perhaps matches TRBD2 (5 bases). CDR1 and CDR2 from the germline V gene are SGDLS and YYNGEE. Trimming removed 0 bases from V and 10 bases from J, with 8 bases in between. The CDR3 is 12 amino acids. This CDR3 reads CASSVGGYEQFF. CDR3 in DNA: TGTGCCAGCAGCGTAGGAGGGTACGAGCAGTTCTTC.

This chain joins TRBV2 and TRBJ2-7, with 7 bases lining up with TRBD1. Germline loops: CDR1 SNHLY, CDR2 FYNNEI. The length of the CDR3 is 13 residues. The J segment lost 7 bases and the V segment lost 6 bases, leaving 9 bases of the junction unmatched. The CDR3 reads CASSHLDRQEQYF. The CDR3 DNA is TGTGCCAGCAGCCACTTGGACAGGCAAGAGCAGTACTTC.

The chain recombines TRBV11-2 with TRBJ1-5; possibly TRBD1 for D (5 bases). From germline, CDR1 is SGHAT and CDR2 FQNNGV. CDR3 length equals 16 residues. The ends were cut back, 3 bases at V and 6 bases at J, with 18 bases in the middle. The CDR3: CASSLQGTIHGQPQHF. The CDR3 DNA sequence: TGTGCCAGCAGCTTGCAGGGCACTATCCACGGTCAGCCCCAGCATTTT.

This clone was detected once. The chain is built from TRBV5-1 and TRBJ1-6; TRBD1 matches at 8 bases. J gave up 0 bases and V 4 bases, and 6 bases lay outside the gene matches. Germline assignment: CDR1 SGHRS and CDR2 YFSETQ. The CDR3 extends over 17 amino acids. The CDR3 spells CASSDQDRGSYNSPLHF. CDR3 coding DNA: TGCGCCAGCAGCGATCAAGACAGGGGCTCCTATAATTCACCCCTCCACTTT.

The chain links TRBV24-1 to TRBJ2-3, with D possibly TRBD2 on 6 matching bases. The CDR3 sequence is 14 residues long. V lost 4 bases and J lost 5, with 12 bases in between. From germline, CDR1 is KGHDR and CDR2 SFDVKD. The CDR3 nucleotides read TGTGCCACCAGTGACTTGGGACTTCGAGATACGCAGTATTTT. Its translation is CATSDLGLRDTQYF.

CDR3 residues: CASSVTSGGNTGELFF. The CDR3 DNA sequence: TGCGCCAGCAGTGTGACATCAGGGGGGAACACCGGGGAGCTGTTTTTT. V and J are TRBV10-1 and TRBJ2-2, with 7 positions matching TRBD1. In germline, CDR1 is WNHNN, CDR2 SYGVQD (reference sequence). The CDR3 runs to 16 residues. V was pared by 4 bases and J by 1 base, with 6 bases of the junction left unmatched.

This clone showed up just a few times. J is TRBJ2-7 and V is TRBV19; maybe TRBD2 (5 bases). The CDR3 totals 13 residues. Germline V gene sequence: CDR1 LNHDA, CDR2 SQIVND (reference sequence). V was shortened by 3 bases and J by 4 bases, with 10 bases between the two germline ends. In DNA, the CDR3 is TGTGCCAGTAGTATGGGTAGGAGGTACGAGCAGTACTTC. It encodes CASSMGRRYEQYF.

The chain combines TRBV4-3 with TRBJ2-2; D is perhaps TRBD2 (7 bases). The CDR3 consists of 17 residues. Per the germline V gene, CDR1 is LGHNA and CDR2 is YSLEER. Trimming pared 0 bases from V and 1 base from J, leaving 12 bases between. CDR3 nucleotides: TGCGCCAGCAGCCAAGAAGGCGGGGGCCAGAACACCGGGGAGCTGTTTTTT. This encodes CASSQEGGGQNTGELFF.

The V and J genes are TRBV5-4 and TRBJ2-7; the match to TRBD2 covers 11 bases. V gave up 4 bases and J gave up 2 bases; unmatched junction bases: 5. CDR3 length: 15 amino acids. Per germline, CDR1 SGHNT and CDR2 YYREEE (reference sequence). The CDR3: CASSGGLAGTYEQYF. CDR3 bases: TGTGCCAGCAGCGGCGGACTAGCGGGTACCTACGAGCAGTACTTC.

This chain joins TRBV19 and TRBJ2-1; either TRBD1 or TRBD2 may supply D (5 bases each). Per germline, CDR1 LNHDA and CDR2 SQIVND (reference sequence). The CDR3 runs to 17 residues. With 4 bases removed from V and 0 bases from J, the gap between germline ends came to 16 bases. The CDR3 DNA is TGTGCCAGTAGTACGCCCGGGACGGCGAGCTCCTACAATGAGCAGTTCTTC. Residues: CASSTPGTASSYNEQFF.

The J gene is TRBJ2-2, the V gene TRBV5-6; a weak D match, TRBD2 (5 bases). CDR1 is SGHDT, CDR2 YYEEEE, per germline. Trimming took 4 bases from V and 0 from J, leaving 19 bases between them. The CDR3 covers 18 residues. The CDR3 loop is CASSPSRIARSNTGELFF. In DNA, the CDR3 is TGTGCCAGCAGCCCTTCGCGAATAGCGAGATCGAACACCGGGGAGCTGTTTTTT.

V gene TRBV7-2 combines with J gene TRBJ2-7; TRBD2 matches 7 bases. Per germline, CDR1 SGHTA and CDR2 FQGNSA. The CDR3 has 13 amino acids. J gave up 5 bases and V 5 bases, and 6 bases lay outside the gene matches. CDR3 DNA: TGTGCCAGCAGCGGGAGGGCCCAGAACGAGCAGTACTTC. It specifies CASSGRAQNEQYF.

V is TRBV5-1 and J is TRBJ1-1, with TRBD1 identical over 9 bases. Trimming cost V 6 bases and J 1 base; bases outside gene matches: 4. The germline CDR1 and CDR2 sequences are SGHRS and YFSETQ. CDR3 size: 14 residues. CDR3 sequence (DNA): TGCGCCAGCACCTGGGGACAGGGGAACACTGAAGCTTTCTTT. Its protein is CASTWGQGNTEAFF.

The chain uses TRBV5-1 and TRBJ2-1, with TRBD2 as a possible D gene (5 bases). Germline-derived CDR1 and CDR2 are SGHRS and YFSETQ. The V gene lost 4 bases and the J gene lost 5 bases, with 7 bases spanning the gap. The CDR3 extends over 12 amino acids. The CDR3 region has the DNA TGCGCCAGCAGCGGAGCGGACAATGAGCAGTTCTTC. The encoded protein is CASSGADNEQFF.

V and J are TRBV5-6 and TRBJ2-5; D is ambiguous. Germline loops: CDR1 SGHDT, CDR2 YYEEEE. This CDR3 is 14 amino acids long. V was shortened by 0 bases and J by 0 bases, with 6 bases between the two germline ends. Here the CDR3 reads CASSLGWDQETQYF. The CDR3, as DNA: TGTGCCAGCAGCTTGGGTTGGGACCAAGAGACCCAGTACTTC.